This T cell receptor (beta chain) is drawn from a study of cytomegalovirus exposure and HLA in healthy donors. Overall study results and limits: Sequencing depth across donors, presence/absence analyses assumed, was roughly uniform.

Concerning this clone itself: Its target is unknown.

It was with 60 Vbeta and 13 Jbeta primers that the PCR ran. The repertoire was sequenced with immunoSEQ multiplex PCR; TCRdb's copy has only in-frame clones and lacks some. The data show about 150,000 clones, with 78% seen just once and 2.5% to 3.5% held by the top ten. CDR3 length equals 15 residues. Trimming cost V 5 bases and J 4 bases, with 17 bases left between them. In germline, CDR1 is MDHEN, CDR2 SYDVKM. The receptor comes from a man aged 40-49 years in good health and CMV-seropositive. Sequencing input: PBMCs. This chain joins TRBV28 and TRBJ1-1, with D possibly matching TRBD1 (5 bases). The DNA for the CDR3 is TGTGCCAGCAGTCCCTTTACAGGAGGGCTCACTGAAGCTTTCTTT. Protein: CASSPFTGGLTEAFF.